This T cell receptor (beta chain) appears in the sequencing data of a study of cytomegalovirus exposure and HLA in healthy donors. Study findings and constraints: No immune exposure information besides CMV serostatus was available. With later analysis, a missense DCLRE1C variant became linked to TCR beta V- and J-gene trimming.

On this clone: The antigen remains undetermined.

The PCR used 60 Vbeta and 13 Jbeta primers. Sequencing was performed with immunoSEQ multiplex PCR; in TCRdb, only in-frame clones are kept and a portion is missing. The sample shows 80,000 to 100,000 clones, 70% to 75% of them seen only once. Germline V CDR1 and CDR2: MNHEY, SMNVEV (reference sequence). J was trimmed by 3 bases and V by 5 bases; bases with no gene match: 5. CDR3 length: 14 amino acids. The chain employs TRBV27 and TRBJ2-7, with 9 bases that match TRBD1. The source of this sequence is a man aged 35 to 55 in good health and CMV-seronegative. Specimen: PBMCs. CDR3 DNA: TGTGCCAGCAGTCTCGACAGGGGGAGCTACGAGCAGTACTTC. Amino acid sequence: CASSLDRGSYEQYF.